These 7 T cell receptor beta chains originate from one sample sequenced in a study of CXCR3-negative and CXCR3-positive naive CD8 T cells. Study observations and caveats: For CXCR3-positive naive cells, TRB CDR3s were more hydrophobic than those of CXCR3-negative naive cells.

These receptors lack a known antigen. 5' RACE that incorporated UMI labels was used to prepare the TRB cDNA libraries. TCRdb reprocessed the 5' RACE reads, with one entry per CDR3 protein and no DNA. The record lists some 150,000 distinct CDR3 sequences, of which the ten most abundant hold 0.41%. The sequenced material came from naive CXCR3+ CD8+ T cells from blood. Subset reported: CD45RO-CCR7+CD27+CD95- naive CD8+ T cells expressing CXCR3 (TNR3+). The source of these receptors is a human donor in good health. Some clones in this sample may be carry-over from other donors' samples.

CDR3 in amino acids: CASRDPEAAYEQYF. V is TRBV28 and J is TRBJ2-7; the TCRdb D gene call, TRBD1, has no DNA to confirm it. The CDR3 is 14 residues long. From germline, CDR1 is MDHEN and CDR2 SYDVKM.

CDR3: CSVEGGQLVYGYTF. The V call is TRBV29-1, the J call TRBJ1-2; TCRdb's D call, TRBD1, is unchecked because there is no DNA. This CDR3 has 14 residues. Germline CDR1 is SQVTM and CDR2 is ANQGSEA.

This rearrangement joins TRBV29-1 to TRBJ2-7; checking the TCRdb D call of TRBD1 is not possible without DNA. Germline V CDR1 and CDR2: SQVTM, ANQGSEA. This CDR3 contains 14 residues. The CDR3: CSVEAGQGIYEQYF.

J is TRBJ2-1 and V is TRBV19; lacking DNA, the TRBD1 call made by TCRdb goes unchecked. Per the germline V gene, CDR1 is LNHDA and CDR2 is SQIVND (reference sequence). CDR3 size: 15 residues. CDR3: CASSITGTGADEQFF.

The CDR3 here is CASSLMSGGANEQFF. V is TRBV7-3 and J is TRBJ2-1; TCRdb designates TRBD2, a call that cannot be tested without DNA. The CDR3 extends over 15 amino acids. CDR1 and CDR2 from the germline V gene are SGHTA and FQGTGA.

V and J are TRBV7-8 and TRBJ2-5. The CDR3 is 15 amino acids. In germline, CDR1 is SGHVS, CDR2 FQNEAQ. The CDR3 reads CASSKRAQFQETQYF.

The V and J genes are TRBV6-1 and TRBJ1-6. The length of the CDR3 is 12 residues. From germline, CDR1 is MNHNS and CDR2 SASEGT. This CDR3 reads CASRRWGSPLHF.